This T cell receptor beta chain was captured in a study of blood T cell repertoires in COVID-19. Across the study: Sites across the United States, Italy and Spain contributed samples from acute and convalescent COVID-19.

Sequencing used immunoSEQ multiplex PCR; TCRdb keeps in-frame clones, though not all of them. This table holds approximately 500,000 clones, 89% found once. The germline CDR1 and CDR2 sequences are PRHDT and FYEKMQ (reference sequence). Trimming removed 3 bases at V and 8 bases at J, with 8 bases between. This CDR3 has 12 amino acids. In this sample, this clone turned up once. This chain links TRBV13 with TRBJ2-1; D gene ambiguous. The clonotype originates from a young man with COVID-19, enrolled during active disease. What was sequenced was peripheral blood. CDR3 sequence (DNA): TGTGCCAGCAGCTTGAGCAGCGATGAGCAGTTCTTC. Amino acid sequence: CASSLSSDEQFF.